This entry features one T cell receptor (beta chain) sequence. This sample stems from a study of blood T cell repertoires in COVID-19. In the study overall: COVID-19 samples from acute and convalescent phases originated in the United States, Italy and Spain. T cells, B-cell-depleted T cells, or PBMCs provided the cDNA or gDNA that served as material.

With 1 base removed from V and 7 bases from J, the gap between germline ends came to 11 bases. CDR3 size: 14 residues. CDR1 and CDR2 from the germline V gene are SGHRS and YFSETQ. In the original processing: Amplified reference gene primers provided the basis for estimating nucleated cell counts. Libraries were prepared by immunoSEQ multiplex PCR; TCRdb keeps only in-frame clonotypes and omits some of them. V and J calls and clone size follow that table, whereas D and trimming were derived from the DNA. The sample consists of fewer than 500,000 clones, approximately 90% of them appearing once. The genes are TRBV5-1 and TRBJ1-4; D uncertain. The TCR sequence derives from a woman in her twenties or thirties with acute or convalescent COVID-19. The source material was peripheral blood. CDR3 residues: CASSLSPGTEKLFF. As DNA, the CDR3 is TGCGCCAGCAGCTTGTCCCCAGGTACTGAAAAACTGTTTTTT.